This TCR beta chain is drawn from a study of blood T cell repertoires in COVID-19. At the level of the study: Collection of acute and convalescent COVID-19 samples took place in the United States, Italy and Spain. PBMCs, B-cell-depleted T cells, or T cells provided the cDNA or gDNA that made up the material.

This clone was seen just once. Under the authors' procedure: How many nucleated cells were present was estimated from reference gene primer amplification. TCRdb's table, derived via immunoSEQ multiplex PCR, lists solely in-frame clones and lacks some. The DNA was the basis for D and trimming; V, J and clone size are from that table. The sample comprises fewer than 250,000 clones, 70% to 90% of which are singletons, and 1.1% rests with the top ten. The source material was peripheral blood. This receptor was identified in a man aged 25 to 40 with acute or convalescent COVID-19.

The DNA for the CDR3 is TGTGCCAGCACGAAAGGGGGGGGTCTAAATTCACCCCTCCACTTT. This gives the protein CASTKGGGLNSPLHF. The chain is built from TRBV5-4 and TRBJ1-6, with D tentatively TRBD1 (6 bases). V lost 6 bases to trimming and J lost 7 bases, with 17 bases between them. The CDR3 has 15 residues. Germline V gene data show CDR1 as SGHNT and CDR2 as YYREEE (reference sequence).